This TCR beta chain was recovered during a study of cytomegalovirus exposure and HLA in healthy donors. General observations from the study: HLA alleles showed associations with about 17,000 TCR beta sequences in a later analysis, at a 0.05 false discovery rate. In a later analysis, productive TCRs from donors in an Asian-associated ancestry cluster reportedly carried fewer N-insertions than the cohort mean.

The CDR3 has 16 amino acids. V dropped 6 bases and J dropped 0 bases, with 17 bases sitting between them. Germline-derived CDR1 and CDR2 are LNHDA and SQIVND (reference sequence). Turning to this clone: What it recognizes is unknown.

13 Jbeta primers and 60 Vbeta primers were used for the PCR. Original methodology: Later reanalysis found 75 million to 100 million unique TCR beta chains, around 9.9 million of them shared. Clones were sequenced by immunoSEQ multiplex PCR, and TCRdb holds only the in-frame ones, with some missing. V and J calls and clone size are those listed in that table; D and trimming were worked out from the DNA. Of 150,000 to 160,000 clones listed, about 85% are singletons. This clonotype originated in a young woman in good health and CMV-seronegative. The sequenced material came from PBMCs. The V call is TRBV19, the J call TRBJ1-1, with a tentative D call TRBD1 (5 bases). The CDR3 DNA reads TGTGCCAGTAGGGGGGGACCAGGACACTTGAACACTGAAGCTTTCTTT. Translation gives CASRGGPGHLNTEAFF.